These T cell receptor beta chains were read from a single sample in a study of regulatory T cells in long-lasting Graves disease. Via MiXCR, TCRdb re-called the multiplex PCR reads, giving one row per CDR3 protein. The data show approximately 300,000 distinct CDR3 sequences, 18% seen once. The sample here was peripheral blood mononuclear cells (PBMCs), taken at new diagnosis, from a patient treated with antithyroid drugs. These receptors were obtained from a female donor with Graves disease. The CDR3 runs from the conserved cysteine through the conserved F or W. Fields, in order: J gene, V gene, clone size, CDR3 protein. Expanded clones get a size class; other rows say once, few or many, or leave the size out.

TRBJ2-1,TRBV6-1,NA,CASSTSGTGINEQFF
TRBJ2-3,TRBV5-5,many,CASSSDRETQYF
TRBJ1-2,TRBV30,NA,CAWSRVTGSPSGYTF
TRBJ2-1,TRBV9,NA,CASSVGSGNEQFF
TRBJ1-1,TRBV6-2/TRBV6-3,many,CASSDPRQGSNTEAFF
TRBJ1-5,TRBV6-1,NA,CASSELGQPQHF
TRBJ2-3,TRBV12-3/TRBV12-4,many,CASNPGTSAVTDTQYF
TRBJ1-5,TRBV19,many,CASSIDWKGTLNQPQHF
TRBJ2-7,TRBV12-3/TRBV12-4,many,CASSFVRSHGGEQYF
TRBJ2-1,TRBV28,many,CASIQSGRSSYNEQFF
TRBJ2-4,TRBV2,many,CASEGGHKLNIQYF
TRBJ2-5,TRBV28,many,CASRLAGGGETQYF
TRBJ2-3,TRBV6-2/TRBV6-3,many,CASTYMGPSTDTQYF
TRBJ1-1,TRBV20-1,many,CSARAWVQGVNTEAFF
TRBJ2-1,TRBV28,many,CASSLTTGLNQFF
TRBJ1-2,TRBV12-3/TRBV12-4,NA,CASSERQDGYTF
TRBJ2-2,TRBV19,many,CASLPWTGNTGELFF
TRBJ1-2,TRBV10-3,many,CASFSPKYNGYTF
TRBJ1-2,TRBV20-1,many,CSARDLYSGYTF
TRBJ2-1,TRBV6-5,many,CASSYRNPTSSYNEQFF
TRBJ2-6,TRBV20-1,many,CSAKEDSGANVLTF
TRBJ2-2,TRBV6-1,many,CASNGPGRANTGELFF
TRBJ2-5,TRBV15,many,CATSRDRLAGGVGETQYF
TRBJ1-2,TRBV5-1,NA,CASSPEPGGFYGYTF
TRBJ2-2,TRBV18,many,CASSPEVPSPWTGDTGELFF
TRBJ2-7,TRBV2,few,CASSAGWEAGASYEQYF
TRBJ1-2,TRBV12-3/TRBV12-4,NA,CASSLAGGNYGYTF
TRBJ2-3,TRBV29-1,few,CSGTDGLLGDTQYF
TRBJ2-1,TRBV10-3,many,CAISVRESSYNEQFF